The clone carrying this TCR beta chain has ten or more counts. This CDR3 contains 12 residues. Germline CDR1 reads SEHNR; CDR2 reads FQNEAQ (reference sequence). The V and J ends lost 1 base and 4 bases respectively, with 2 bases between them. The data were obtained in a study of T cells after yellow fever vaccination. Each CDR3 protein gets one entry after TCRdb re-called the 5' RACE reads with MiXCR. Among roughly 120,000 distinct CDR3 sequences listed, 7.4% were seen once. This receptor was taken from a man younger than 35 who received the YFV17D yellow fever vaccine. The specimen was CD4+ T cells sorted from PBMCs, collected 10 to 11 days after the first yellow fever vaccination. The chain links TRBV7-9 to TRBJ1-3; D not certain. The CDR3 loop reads CASSLEGNTIYF. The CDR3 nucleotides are TGTGCCAGCAGCTTAGAGGGAAACACCATATATTTT.